What follows are 7 T cell receptor beta chains derived from one specimen sequenced in a study of control samples from healthy donors and cancer patients. Method: immunoSEQ multiplex PCR; TCRdb's copy keeps in-frame clones and lacks some. This sample has 140,000 to 150,000 clones, with over 85% found just once. The sample was blood. The receptors originated from a young man in good health.

This clone is a singleton in its sample. The gene calls are TRBV29-1 and TRBJ1-2; TRBD1 agrees at 10 bases. Germline values: CDR1 SQVTM, CDR2 ANQGSEA. This CDR3 has 14 residues. The J segment lost 1 base and the V segment lost 7 bases, leaving 6 bases of the junction unmatched. In nucleotides, the CDR3 is TGCAGCGCTGCCGGGACAGGGGATAACTATGGCTACACCTTC. Encoded protein: CSAAGTGDNYGYTF.

The chain combines TRBV30 with TRBJ1-2; D gene ambiguous. This CDR3 comprises 13 residues. Germline CDR1 is GTSNPN and CDR2 is SVGIG (reference sequence). The germline V and J ends were trimmed by 0 bases and 6 bases, with 11 bases remaining between them. CDR3 amino acids: CAWSVLAGNGYTF. For the CDR3, the DNA is TGTGCCTGGAGTGTACTGGCAGGTAATGGCTACACCTTC.

The sample holds one count of this clone. The chain is built from TRBV18 and TRBJ2-7, with D uncertain. Deletions cut 3 bases from V and 4 bases from J, with 7 bases between. The CDR3 has 12 amino acids. The germline gives CDR1 KGHSH, CDR2 LQKENI. CDR3 sequence (DNA): TGTGCCAGCTCACCCCTAGGGTACGAGCAGTACTTC. Its translation: CASSPLGYEQYF.

V and J are TRBV6-5 and TRBJ1-1; D not resolved. Per the germline V gene, CDR1 is MNHEY and CDR2 is SVGAGI. The CDR3 loop spans 14 amino acids. V was cut by 4 bases and J by 1 base, with 10 bases left in between. CDR3 amino acids: CASSFYTANTEAFF. CDR3 nucleotides: TGTGCCAGCAGTTTTTATACAGCGAACACTGAAGCTTTCTTT.

The chain couples TRBV6-1 to TRBJ1-1; unclear D gene. This CDR3 is built from 11 residues. V was trimmed by 3 bases and J by 11 bases, leaving 10 bases between them. Germline V gene lookup returns CDR1 MNHNS and CDR2 SASEGT. CDR3 sequence reads: CASSDGPEAFF. The CDR3 DNA follows: TGTGCCAGCAGTGACGGGCCAGAGGCTTTCTTT.

CDR3 sequence: CASSSRLQGANSPLHF. In nucleotides, the CDR3 is TGTGCCAGTAGTTCTCGTCTTCAGGGGGCCAATTCACCCCTCCACTTT. The J gene is TRBJ1-6, the V gene TRBV19; TRBD1 matches 8 bases. This CDR3 is built from 16 residues. Looked up from germline, CDR1 is LNHDA and CDR2 is SQIVND (reference sequence). Germline trimming cut 5 bases from V and 7 bases from J; bases unmatched to any gene: 10.

The gene calls are TRBV11-2 and TRBJ2-1; 10 nucleotides agree with TRBD2. The CDR3 spans 16 residues. Germline V gene data show CDR1 as SGHAT and CDR2 as FQNNGV. Germline trimming cut 0 bases from V and 4 bases from J; bases unmatched to any gene: 3. The CDR3 DNA reads as TGTGCCAGCAGCTTAGACGTGACTAGCGGGTACAATGAGCAGTTCTTC. Its protein product is CASSLDVTSGYNEQFF.